This TCR beta chain came from a study of shared clonotypes between healthy human individuals. Study results and limitations: Compared with memory subsets, naive subsets generally had larger estimated richness. Compared with clonotypes that all four donors shared, non-shared clonotypes had lower generation probabilities.

On this clone: Its antigen is undetermined.

Among the donors, all were Caucasian adults who lived in Nashville, Tennessee. CDR1 is SGHTA, CDR2 FQGNSA, per germline. Between the trimmed V and J ends, which lost 4 bases and 5 bases, there was a span of 12 bases. The CDR3 runs to 15 residues. Researchers ran the assay at a deep level. TCRdb's table, derived via immunoSEQ multiplex PCR, lists solely in-frame clones and lacks some. The sample shows approximately 2.4 million clones, about 94% of them seen only once. The V call is TRBV7-2, the J call TRBJ1-6; a possible D gene is TRBD1 (5 bases). The TCR sequence derives from a man between 18 and 35 years old in good health. Sequenced: naive CD4+ T cells sorted from blood. The subset is: CD45RA+ positively selected. The CDR3 protein is CASSYRQRDNSPLHF. CDR3 sequence (DNA): TGTGCCAGCAGCTATAGACAGAGAGATAATTCACCCCTCCACTTT.